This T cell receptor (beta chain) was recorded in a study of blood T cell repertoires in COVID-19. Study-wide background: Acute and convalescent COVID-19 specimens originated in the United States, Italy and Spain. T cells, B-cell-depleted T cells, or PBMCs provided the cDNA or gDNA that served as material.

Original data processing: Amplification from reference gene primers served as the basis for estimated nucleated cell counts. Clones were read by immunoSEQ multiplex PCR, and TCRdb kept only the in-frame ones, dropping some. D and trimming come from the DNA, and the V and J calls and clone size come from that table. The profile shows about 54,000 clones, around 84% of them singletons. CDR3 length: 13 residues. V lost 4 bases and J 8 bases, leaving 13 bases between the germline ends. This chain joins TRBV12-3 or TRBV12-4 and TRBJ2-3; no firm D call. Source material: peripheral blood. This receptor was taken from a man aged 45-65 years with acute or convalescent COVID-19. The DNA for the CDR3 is TGTGCCAGCAGTTCAGGCAAACGATGTACGCAGTATTTT. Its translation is CASSSGKRCTQYF.